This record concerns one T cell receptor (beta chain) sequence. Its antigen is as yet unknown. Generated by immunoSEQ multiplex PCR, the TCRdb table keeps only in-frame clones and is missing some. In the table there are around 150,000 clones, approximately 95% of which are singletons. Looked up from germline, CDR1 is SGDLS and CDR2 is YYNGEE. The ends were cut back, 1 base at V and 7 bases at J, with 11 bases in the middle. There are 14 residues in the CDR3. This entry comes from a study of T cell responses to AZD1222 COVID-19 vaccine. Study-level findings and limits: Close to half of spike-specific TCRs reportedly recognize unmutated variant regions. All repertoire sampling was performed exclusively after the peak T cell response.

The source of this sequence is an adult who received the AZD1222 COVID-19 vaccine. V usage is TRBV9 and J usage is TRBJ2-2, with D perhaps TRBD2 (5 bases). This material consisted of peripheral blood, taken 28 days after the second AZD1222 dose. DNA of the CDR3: TGTGCCAGCAGCGTAACCCCCGAGGGCGGGGAGCTGTTTTTT. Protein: CASSVTPEGGELFF.